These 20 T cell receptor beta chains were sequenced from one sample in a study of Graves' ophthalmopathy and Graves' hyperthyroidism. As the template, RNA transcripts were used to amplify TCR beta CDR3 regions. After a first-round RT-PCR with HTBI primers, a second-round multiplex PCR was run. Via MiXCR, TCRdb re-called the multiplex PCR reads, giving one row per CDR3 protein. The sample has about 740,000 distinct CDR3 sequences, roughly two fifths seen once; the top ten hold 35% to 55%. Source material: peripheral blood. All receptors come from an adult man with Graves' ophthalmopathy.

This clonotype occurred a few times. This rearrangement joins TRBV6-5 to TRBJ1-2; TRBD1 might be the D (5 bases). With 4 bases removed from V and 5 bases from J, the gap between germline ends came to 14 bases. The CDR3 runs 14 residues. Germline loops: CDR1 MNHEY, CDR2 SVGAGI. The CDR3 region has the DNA TGTGCCAGCAGTTCCCGTTGGGGGGGGTATGGCTACACCTTC. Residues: CASSSRWGGYGYTF.

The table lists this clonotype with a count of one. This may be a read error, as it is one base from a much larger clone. The CDR3 DNA sequence: TGTGCCAGCAGTTGGACAGGCTCTGAAGCTCTCTTT. As protein: CASSWTGSEALF. This chain joins TRBV2 and TRBJ1-1; TRBD1 matches 7 bases. CDR3 length: 12 residues. Germline V lookup: CDR1 SNHLY, CDR2 FYNNEI.

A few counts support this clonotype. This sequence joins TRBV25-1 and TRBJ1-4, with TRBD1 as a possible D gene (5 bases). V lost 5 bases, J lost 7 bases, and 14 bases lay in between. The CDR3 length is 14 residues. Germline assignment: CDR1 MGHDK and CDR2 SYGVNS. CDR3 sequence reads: CASSSQGSSEKLFF. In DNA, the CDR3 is TGTGCCAGCAGTTCTCAGGGATCTAGTGAAAAACTGTTTTTT.

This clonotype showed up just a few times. CDR3 nucleotides: TGTGCCAGCTCACCACTAGCGGCGAACACTGAAGCTTTCTTT. Its protein product is CASSPLAANTEAFF. The rearrangement joins TRBV5-4 to TRBJ1-1, with D unresolved. Germline values: CDR1 SGHNT, CDR2 YYREEE (reference sequence). CDR3 length: 14 residues. The ends were cut back, 7 bases at V and 1 base at J, with 14 bases in the middle.

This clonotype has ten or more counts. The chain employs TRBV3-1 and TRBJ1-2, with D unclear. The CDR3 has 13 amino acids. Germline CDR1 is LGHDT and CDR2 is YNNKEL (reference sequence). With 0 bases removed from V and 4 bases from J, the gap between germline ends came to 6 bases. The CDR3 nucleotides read TGTGCCAGCAGCCAAGATAGGGTCTATGGCTACACCTTC. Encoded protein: CASSQDRVYGYTF.

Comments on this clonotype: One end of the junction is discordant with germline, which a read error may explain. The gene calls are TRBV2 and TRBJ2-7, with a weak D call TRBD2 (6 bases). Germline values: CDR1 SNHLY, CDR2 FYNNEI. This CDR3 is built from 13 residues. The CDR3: CASSQGFGGELYF. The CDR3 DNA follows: TGTGCCAGCAGTCAAGGTTTTGGCGGGGAGCTGTACTTC.

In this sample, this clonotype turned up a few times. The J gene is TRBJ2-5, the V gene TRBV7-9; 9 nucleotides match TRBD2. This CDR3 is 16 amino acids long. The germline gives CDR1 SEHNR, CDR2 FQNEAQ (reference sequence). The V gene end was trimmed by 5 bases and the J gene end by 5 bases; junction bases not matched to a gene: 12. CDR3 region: CASSLRRGGDSETQYF. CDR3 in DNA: TGTGCCAGCAGCCTGAGGCGGGGGGGCGACTCGGAGACCCAGTACTTC.

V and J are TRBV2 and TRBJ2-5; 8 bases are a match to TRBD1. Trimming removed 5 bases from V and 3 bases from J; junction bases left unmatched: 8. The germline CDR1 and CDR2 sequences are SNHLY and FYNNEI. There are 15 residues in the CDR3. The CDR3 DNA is TGTGCCAGCAGTCCCCGACAGGGGATGAAAGAGACCCAGTACTTC. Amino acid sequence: CASSPRQGMKETQYF.

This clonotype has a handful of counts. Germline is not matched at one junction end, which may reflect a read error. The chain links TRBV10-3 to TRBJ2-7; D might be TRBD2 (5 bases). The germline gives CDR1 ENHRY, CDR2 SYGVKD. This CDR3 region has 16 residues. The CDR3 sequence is CASSEPPTGMSYEQYF. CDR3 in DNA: TGTGCCAGCAGTGAACCCCCGACCGGGATGAGCTACGAGCAGTACTTC.

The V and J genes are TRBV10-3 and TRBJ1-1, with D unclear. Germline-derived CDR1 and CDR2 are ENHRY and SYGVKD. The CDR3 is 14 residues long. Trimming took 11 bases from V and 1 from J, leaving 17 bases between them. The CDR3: CARSYRGWNTEAFF. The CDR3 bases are TGTGCCCGCAGTTACCGCGGTTGGAACACTGAAGCTTTCTTT.

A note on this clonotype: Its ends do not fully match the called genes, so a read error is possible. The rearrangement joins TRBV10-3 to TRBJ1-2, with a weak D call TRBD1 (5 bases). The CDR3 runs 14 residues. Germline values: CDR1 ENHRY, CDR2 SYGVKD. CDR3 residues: CASSYFQGSGGYTF. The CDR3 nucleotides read TGTGCCAGCAGTTACTTTCAGGGCTCGGGTGGCTACACCTTC.

CDR3 sequence reads: CATRHPSGGTQHF. The CDR3 DNA reads TGTGCCACCAGGCACCCGAGCGGAGGGACCCAGCATTTT. The gene calls are TRBV24-1 and TRBJ1-5; D unresolved. CDR3 size: 13 residues. Germline V gene sequence: CDR1 KGHDR, CDR2 SFDVKD. The V and J ends lost 7 bases and 11 bases respectively, with 17 bases between them.

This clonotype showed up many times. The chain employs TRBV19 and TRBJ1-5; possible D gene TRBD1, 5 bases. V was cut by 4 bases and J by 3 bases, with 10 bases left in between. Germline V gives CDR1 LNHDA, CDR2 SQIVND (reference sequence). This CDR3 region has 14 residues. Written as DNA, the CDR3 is TGTGCCAGTAGTACCCGGACACACAATCAGCCCCAGCATTTT. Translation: CASSTRTHNQPQHF.

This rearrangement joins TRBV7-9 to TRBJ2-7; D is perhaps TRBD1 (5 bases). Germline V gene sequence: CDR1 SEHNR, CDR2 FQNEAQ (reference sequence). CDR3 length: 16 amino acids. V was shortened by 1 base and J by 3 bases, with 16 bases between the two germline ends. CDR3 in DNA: TGTGCCAGCAGCTTAGTCCATCAGGGTGAATTCTACGAGCAGTACTTC. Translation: CASSLVHQGEFYEQYF. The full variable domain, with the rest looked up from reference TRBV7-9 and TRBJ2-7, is DTGVSQNPRHKITKRGQNVTFRCDPISEHNRLYWYRQTLGQGPEFLTYFQNEAQLEKSRLLSDRFSAERPKGSFSTLEIQRTEQGDSAMYLCASSLVHQGEFYEQYFGPGTRLTVT.

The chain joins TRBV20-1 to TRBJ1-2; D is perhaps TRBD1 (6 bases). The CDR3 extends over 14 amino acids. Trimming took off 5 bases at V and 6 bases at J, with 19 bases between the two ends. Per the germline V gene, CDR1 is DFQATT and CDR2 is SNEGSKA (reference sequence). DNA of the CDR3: TGCAGTGCTTTGGTCTCGGGGGGCGTAAATGGCTACACCTTC. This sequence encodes CSALVSGGVNGYTF.

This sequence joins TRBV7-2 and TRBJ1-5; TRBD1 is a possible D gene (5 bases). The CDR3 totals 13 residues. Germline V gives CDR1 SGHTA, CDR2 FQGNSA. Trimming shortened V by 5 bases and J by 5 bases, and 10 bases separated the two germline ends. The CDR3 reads CASSDRSDQPQHF. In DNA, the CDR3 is TGTGCCAGCAGCGACAGAAGCGATCAGCCCCAGCATTTT.

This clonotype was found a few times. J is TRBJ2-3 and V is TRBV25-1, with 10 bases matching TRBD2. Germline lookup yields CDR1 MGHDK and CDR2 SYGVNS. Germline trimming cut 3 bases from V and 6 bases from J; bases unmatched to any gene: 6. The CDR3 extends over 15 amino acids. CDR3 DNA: TGTGCCAGCAGTGATGGTAGCGGGAGGTCGGATACGCAGTATTTT. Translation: CASSDGSGRSDTQYF.

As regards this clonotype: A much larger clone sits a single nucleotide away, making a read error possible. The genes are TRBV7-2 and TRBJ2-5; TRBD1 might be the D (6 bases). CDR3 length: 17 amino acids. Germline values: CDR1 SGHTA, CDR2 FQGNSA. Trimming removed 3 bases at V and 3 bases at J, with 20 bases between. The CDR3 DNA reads TGTGCCAGCAGCTTGGGGGCTAGCAGGAGAGGAAAAGAGACCCAGTACTTC. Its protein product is CASSLGASRRGKETQYF.

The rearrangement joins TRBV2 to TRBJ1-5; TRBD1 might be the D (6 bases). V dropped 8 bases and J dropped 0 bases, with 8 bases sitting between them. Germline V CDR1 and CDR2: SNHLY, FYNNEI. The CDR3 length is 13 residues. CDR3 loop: CASGDISNQPQHF. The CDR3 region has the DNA TGTGCCAGCGGGGACATTAGCAATCAGCCCCAGCATTTT.

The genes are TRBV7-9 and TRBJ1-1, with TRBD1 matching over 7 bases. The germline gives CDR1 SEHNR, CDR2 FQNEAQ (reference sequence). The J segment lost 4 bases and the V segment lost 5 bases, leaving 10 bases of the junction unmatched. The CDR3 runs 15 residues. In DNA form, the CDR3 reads TGTGCCAGCAGCCCACAGACAGGGAGGAGCACTGAAGCTTTCTTT. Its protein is CASSPQTGRSTEAFF.